This T cell receptor (beta chain) was sequenced in a study of breast tumors, draining lymph nodes, adjacent tissues. Samples came from axillary lymph nodes draining the breast cancer. At least ten counts were recorded for this clonotype. TCRdb reprocessed the multiplex PCR reads via MiXCR and lists one record per CDR3 protein. The sample holds more than 200,000 distinct CDR3 sequences, about 34% seen once. This CDR3 is built from 19 residues. CDR1 DFQATT and CDR2 SNEGSKA come from the germline V gene (reference sequence). V lost 0 bases to trimming and J lost 2 bases, with 24 bases between them. The chain carries TRBV20-1 and TRBJ2-3; possibly TRBD2 for D (5 bases). The receptor comes from a female donor with breast cancer. Some clones in this sample may be carry-over from other donors' samples. Sequencing input: axillary lymph node tissue. This CDR3 reads CSARDSGSGGRPITDTQYF. In nucleotides, the CDR3 is TGCAGTGCTAGAGATTCGGGATCAGGAGGACGACCTATCACAGATACGCAGTATTTT.